This T cell receptor beta chain was identified in a study of blood T cells in healthy people across ages. A sample-barcoded 5' primer and a J-beta primer mix were used in a second PCR of roughly 6 to 11 cycles. Carrying 12 random nucleotides, a template-switch adaptor labeled each individual cDNA molecule. One entry per CDR3 protein, called by TCRdb with MiXCR from the 5' RACE reads. Of 2 million or so distinct CDR3 sequences listed, roughly 50% are singletons. The length of the CDR3 is 16 residues. Per germline, CDR1 SGHRS and CDR2 YFSETQ. J lost 1 base, V lost 4 bases, and 5 bases had no gene match.

The gene calls are TRBV5-1 and TRBJ2-6, with TRBD1 matching 7 bases. The source is a woman in her thirties or forties in good health. Sequencing was done on a sample of blood. For the CDR3, the DNA is TGCGCCAGCAGCGCAACGACAGGGTCTGGGGCCAACGTCCTGACTTTC. This translates into CASSATTGSGANVLTF.